The 3 T cell receptor beta chains given below trace back to one sample, sequenced in a study of cytomegalovirus exposure and HLA in healthy donors (dated by TCRdb to the late 2010s). Receptors were amplified or captured by the immunoSEQ multiplex PCR assay. For the multiplex PCR, a mixture combining 60 forward primers for TCR Vbeta segments and 13 reverse primers for TCR Jbeta segments was used. TCRdb stores this immuneACCESS table with in-frame sequences only. Part of the clones is absent; in the studies checked, under half of the shortfall reflects unresolved V genes, and no reason is known for the rest. The sample includes about 130,000 clones, with more than 70% observed a single time. 0.85% to 1.3% of the sample is held by the ten biggest clonotypes. The sequenced sample consisted of PBMCs. All receptors derive from a human donor in good health.

This clone has only a few counts. The V and J genes are TRBV4-2 and TRBJ2-7; 13 bases match TRBD2. CDR1 and CDR2 (germline): LGHNA, YNFKEQ. Trimming took 3 bases from V and 3 from J; bases not matched to a gene: 2. The CDR3 runs 15 residues. Here the CDR3 reads CASSQGTSGDYEQYF. The CDR3 nucleotides read TGTGCCAGCAGCCAGGGGACTAGCGGGGACTACGAGCAGTACTTC.

The chain has TRBV12-5 and TRBJ1-2, with 9 bases lining up with TRBD1. J lost 5 bases, V lost 3 bases, and 7 bases had no gene match. Germline loops: CDR1 LGHNT, CDR2 FRNRAP. The CDR3 contains 15 residues. DNA of the CDR3: TGTGCTAGTGGTTTCCGGACAGGGGTAGTTTATGGCTACACCTTC. Translated: CASGFRTGVVYGYTF.

This chain connects TRBV19 to TRBJ1-2; maybe TRBD1 (6 bases). CDR1 LNHDA and CDR2 SQIVND come from the germline V gene (reference sequence). Trimming stripped 10 bases from V and 3 bases from J, with 15 bases between. This CDR3 contains 13 residues. In DNA form, the CDR3 reads TGTGCCACAAACGGGCCAGGGGACTATGGCTACACCTTC. This codes for CATNGPGDYGYTF.